What follows are 30 T cell receptor beta chains derived from one specimen sequenced in a study of ipilimumab plus nivolumab after autologous stem cell transplantation. Assay: immunoSEQ multiplex PCR; the TCRdb copy retains only in-frame clones and omits some. The table shows roughly 12,000 clones, with 60% to 75% occurring only once. Sequences were derived from PBMCs, sampled in a trial of ipilimumab plus nivolumab as post-transplant consolidation. The receptors stem from a male donor with diffuse large B-cell lymphoma.

The chain joins TRBV30 to TRBJ1-6, with TRBD1 matching 9 bases. The CDR3 has 13 amino acids. The germline V gene encodes CDR1 GTSNPN and CDR2 SVGIG (reference sequence). V lost 5 bases, J lost 7 bases, and 3 bases stayed unmatched. CDR3 sequence (DNA): TGTGCCTGGGGACAGGGGCTGAATTCACCCCTCCACTTT. Its translation is CAWGQGLNSPLHF.

V and J are TRBV12-1 and TRBJ2-3; TRBD2, the table's D call, was not compared with the DNA. TRBV12-1 is annotated as a pseudogene. The CDR3 sequence is 19 residues long. CDR3 DNA sequence: TGTGCCAGCAGCTTTGAGGGGGGGGTTAGCGGGAGTCCGACAGATACGCAGTATTTT. Its translation is CASSFEGGVSGSPTDTQYF.

The sample holds a few counts of this clone. This chain uses TRBV30 with TRBJ1-2, with 10 bases matching TRBD1. Germline V gives CDR1 GTSNPN, CDR2 SVGIG (reference sequence). The V and J ends lost 2 bases and 2 bases, in that order; junction bases with no gene match: 5. The CDR3 covers 15 residues. The CDR3 bases are TGTGCCTGGAGTTCCCCGGGACAGGGGAACTATGGCTACACCTTC. The encoded protein is CAWSSPGQGNYGYTF.

The chain is built from TRBV25-1 and TRBJ2-7, with D unresolved. Trimming stripped 6 bases from V and 4 bases from J, with 10 bases between. This CDR3 spans 12 amino acids. Germline V gives CDR1 MGHDK, CDR2 SYGVNS. CDR3 nucleotides: TGTGCCAGCAGCTTAGAAGCGTACGAGCAGTACTTC. Residues: CASSLEAYEQYF.

Here the CDR3 DNA reads TGTGCCAGTAGTCGCCAAGGGAAGACCCAGTACTTC. Its translation: CASSRQGKTQYF. The gene calls are TRBV19 and TRBJ2-5; D not certain. V was cut by 5 bases and J by 6 bases, with 10 bases left in between. Germline CDR1 LNHDA, CDR2 SQIVND (reference sequence). This CDR3 is 12 amino acids long.

This chain joins TRBV9 and TRBJ2-3; D may match TRBD1 or TRBD2 (5 bases each). Trimming took off 0 bases at V and 0 bases at J, with 14 bases between the two ends. Looked up from germline, CDR1 is SGDLS and CDR2 is YYNGEE. The CDR3 consists of 17 residues. CDR3 loop: CASSVGPRDQSTDTQYF. CDR3 coding DNA: TGTGCCAGCAGCGTAGGGCCTCGGGACCAAAGCACAGATACGCAGTATTTT.

A single count supports this clone. This sample also contains other DNA sequences that code for the same CDR3. V is TRBV7-3 and J is TRBJ2-5; D possibly uses TRBD1 or TRBD2 (5 bases each). This CDR3 is 13 amino acids long. Trimming removed 0 bases at V and 3 bases at J, with 5 bases between. Germline CDR1 and CDR2: SGHTA and FQGTGA. CDR3 sequence: CASSLTGEETQYF. The CDR3 DNA is TGTGCCAGCAGCTTAACGGGGGAAGAGACCCAGTACTTC.

This clone is medium-sized. The chain uses TRBV27 and TRBJ1-2; weak D call: TRBD1 (6 bases). Germline V gene sequence: CDR1 MNHEY, CDR2 SMNVEV (reference sequence). Trimming took off 4 bases at V and 5 bases at J, with 11 bases between the two ends. The CDR3 consists of 13 residues. The CDR3 region is CASSYDRKYGYTF. The CDR3 region has the DNA TGTGCCAGCAGTTACGACAGGAAATATGGCTACACCTTC.

In its sample, this clone was seen a few times. The V gene is TRBV7-9, the J gene TRBJ2-3; D is possibly TRBD2 (5 bases). V dropped 2 bases and J dropped 5 bases, with 11 bases sitting between them. The germline V gene encodes CDR1 SEHNR and CDR2 FQNEAQ (reference sequence). The CDR3 is 14 residues long. The CDR3 region is CASSLTAARDTQYF. In DNA, the CDR3 is TGTGCCAGCAGCTTAACAGCGGCCAGAGATACGCAGTATTTT.

This clone was picked up one time. CDR3 nucleotide sequence: TGCGCCAGCAGCCAAGATCGGGCAGGAGGGGGTCAGCCCCAGCATTTT. This translates into CASSQDRAGGGQPQHF. V usage is TRBV4-3 and J usage is TRBJ1-5, with D maybe TRBD1 (6 bases). The germline V gene encodes CDR1 LGHNA and CDR2 YSLEER. The ends were cut back, 0 bases at V and 6 bases at J, with 15 bases in the middle. This CDR3 comprises 16 residues.

The chain couples TRBV6-5 to TRBJ1-2; 9 bases are a match to TRBD1. V dropped 7 bases and J dropped 1; count of bases not matched to a gene: 4. Germline CDR1 is MNHEY and CDR2 is SVGAGI. This CDR3 has 14 residues. The CDR3 protein is CASTRDRVNYGYTF. DNA for the CDR3: TGTGCCAGCACCCGGGACAGGGTTAACTATGGCTACACCTTC.

J is TRBJ1-1 and V is TRBV7-2; the D gene is possibly TRBD1 (5 bases). Trimming took off 2 bases at V and 3 bases at J, with 7 bases between the two ends. Germline CDR1 SGHTA, CDR2 FQGNSA. The CDR3 covers 13 residues. CDR3 region: CASSLMGDTEAFF. The DNA for the CDR3 is TGTGCCAGCAGCTTAATGGGGGACACTGAAGCTTTCTTT.

CDR3 in amino acids: CASSPRTGGTYGYTF. CDR3 nucleotides: TGTGCCAGCAGTCCAAGGACAGGGGGGACCTATGGCTACACCTTC. The V gene is TRBV6-1, the J gene TRBJ1-2; 10 bases are shared with TRBD1. Germline V gene sequence: CDR1 MNHNS, CDR2 SASEGT. This CDR3 contains 15 residues. Losses at the gene ends were 5 bases for V and 4 bases for J; bases not matched to a gene: 7.

This chain links TRBV29-1 with TRBJ2-2; D gene ambiguous. V was shortened by 4 bases and J by 5 bases, with 14 bases between the two germline ends. Germline V lookup: CDR1 SQVTM, CDR2 ANQGSEA. The CDR3 extends over 14 amino acids. This CDR3 reads CSVAHSPATGELFF. CDR3 DNA: TGCAGCGTTGCCCATTCCCCGGCAACCGGGGAGCTGTTTTTT.

The rearrangement joins TRBV5-8 to TRBJ2-7; maybe TRBD1 (6 bases). The CDR3 sequence is 15 residues long. Germline V CDR1 and CDR2: SGHTS, YDEGEE. Trimming removed 0 bases from V and 0 bases from J, with 10 bases in between. CDR3 residues: CASSLAGTSSYEQYF. The CDR3 DNA is TGTGCCAGCAGCTTGGCCGGGACATCCTCCTACGAGCAGTACTTC.

This sequence joins TRBV27 and TRBJ1-6, with a tentative D call TRBD1 (5 bases). Trimming pared 5 bases from V and 0 bases from J, leaving 11 bases between. This CDR3 has 16 residues. Germline V lookup: CDR1 MNHEY, CDR2 SMNVEV (reference sequence). The CDR3 loop reads CASSQGRRSYNSPLHF. The CDR3, as DNA: TGTGCCAGCAGTCAGGGACGCCGCTCCTATAATTCACCCCTCCACTTT.

The chain combines TRBV5-1 with TRBJ2-5; the D is unclear. V lost 6 bases and J 2 bases, leaving 5 bases between the germline ends. This CDR3 comprises 11 residues. Germline CDR1 SGHRS, CDR2 YFSETQ. The CDR3 region is CASTQQETQYF. The DNA of the CDR3 is TGCGCCAGCACACAGCAAGAGACCCAGTACTTC.

This chain uses TRBV7-2 with TRBJ1-5; D is unclear. The V gene lost 5 bases and the J gene lost 0 bases, with 8 bases spanning the gap. The germline V gene has CDR1 SGHTA and CDR2 FQGNSA. CDR3 length equals 14 residues. Here the CDR3 reads CASSVDGSNQPQHF. CDR3 bases: TGTGCCAGCAGCGTGGACGGTAGCAATCAGCCCCAGCATTTT.

The CDR3 protein is CASRRERGAPQETQYF. The CDR3 DNA reads as TGTGCCAGCAGGAGGGAGCGGGGGGCCCCACAAGAGACCCAGTACTTC. J is TRBJ2-5 and V is TRBV5-4, with 9 bases identical to TRBD2. Looked up from germline, CDR1 is SGHNT and CDR2 is YYREEE (reference sequence). This CDR3 is 16 amino acids long. The J segment lost 2 bases and the V segment lost 5 bases, leaving 10 bases of the junction unmatched.

The chain has TRBV7-6 and TRBJ2-1; 9 nucleotides agree with TRBD2. J was trimmed by 6 bases and V by 4 bases; bases with no gene match: 13. Germline CDR1 and CDR2: SGHVS and FNYEAQ. The CDR3 is made up of 17 amino acids. In DNA form, the CDR3 reads TGTGCCAGCAGCTCCCCCCGGCTAGGCGGGGGGGCCAATGAGCAGTTCTTC. This codes for CASSSPRLGGGANEQFF.

This chain uses TRBV6-1 with TRBJ2-1; possible D gene TRBD1, 6 bases. CDR3 length equals 15 residues. Germline V gene lookup returns CDR1 MNHNS and CDR2 SASEGT. V was shortened by 6 bases and J by 4 bases, with 16 bases between the two germline ends. Here the CDR3 reads CASRTGPSSYNEQFF. CDR3 bases: TGTGCCAGCAGGACAGGACCCTCCTCTTACAATGAGCAGTTCTTC.

The J gene is TRBJ2-7, the V gene TRBV7-2, with no clear D. The germline V and J ends were trimmed by 3 bases and 4 bases, with 10 bases remaining between them. The germline gives CDR1 SGHTA, CDR2 FQGNSA. The CDR3 has 13 residues. CDR3 loop: CASSLPPAYEQYF. The CDR3 DNA sequence: TGTGCCAGCAGCTTGCCCCCGGCTTACGAGCAGTACTTC.

The rearrangement links TRBV9 to TRBJ1-3; D is ambiguous. V was shortened by 7 bases and J by 0 bases, with 8 bases between the two germline ends. The CDR3 sequence is 13 residues long. Germline V gives CDR1 SGDLS, CDR2 YYNGEE. CDR3 loop: CASARSSGNTIYF. The CDR3 nucleotides are TGTGCCAGCGCCCGGAGCTCTGGAAACACCATATATTTT.

The rearrangement joins TRBV5-1 to TRBJ2-5; TRBD2 matches 12 bases. Losses at the gene ends were 2 bases for V and 1 base for J; bases not matched to a gene: 3. The length of the CDR3 is 16 residues. CDR1 is SGHRS and CDR2 is YFSETQ in the germline V gene. The CDR3 reads CASSLGLAGRQETQYF. The CDR3 DNA follows: TGCGCCAGCAGCTTAGGACTAGCGGGGCGCCAAGAGACCCAGTACTTC.

This clone was seen a few times. J is TRBJ1-4 and V is TRBV2, with 7 bases fitting TRBD1. This CDR3 is 15 amino acids long. The germline CDR1 and CDR2 sequences are SNHLY and FYNNEI. J was trimmed by 4 bases and V by 1 base; bases with no gene match: 3. CDR3 residues: CASSEGTGLNEKLFF. The CDR3 DNA sequence: TGTGCCAGCAGTGAAGGGACAGGCCTTAATGAAAAACTGTTTTTT.

In this sample, this clone turned up once. The chain couples TRBV15 to TRBJ2-5; a weak D match, TRBD1 (7 bases). V lost 3 bases to trimming and J lost 5 bases, with 13 bases between them. This CDR3 spans 14 amino acids. Germline lookup yields CDR1 LNHNV and CDR2 YYDKDF (reference sequence). DNA for the CDR3: TGTGCCACCAGCAGGTCAGGGGGAGGTGAGACCCAGTACTTC. This encodes CATSRSGGGETQYF. Full variable domain (remainder filled in from reference TRBV15 and TRBJ2-5): DAMVIQNPRYQVTQFGKPVTLSCSQTLNHNVMYWYQQKSSQAPKLLFHYYDKDFNNEADTPDNFQSRRPNTSFCFLDIRSPGLGDTAMYLCATSRSGGGETQYFGPGTRLLVL.

The chain has TRBV27 and TRBJ1-4; 8 nucleotides match TRBD1. The J segment lost 8 bases and the V segment lost 6 bases, leaving 11 bases of the junction unmatched. Germline V gene lookup returns CDR1 MNHEY and CDR2 SMNVEV (reference sequence). The CDR3 is made up of 15 amino acids. Here the CDR3 DNA reads TGTGCCAGCAGCGATACAGGGGGGGATGTCGAAAAACTGTTTTTT. It codes for CASSDTGGDVEKLFF.

The chain is built from TRBV19 and TRBJ1-5; a weak D match, TRBD1 (5 bases). Germline CDR1 and CDR2: LNHDA and SQIVND (reference sequence). V lost 5 bases and J lost 6, with 14 bases in between. The CDR3 is made up of 14 amino acids. Written as DNA, the CDR3 is TGTGCCAGTAGTTCTCAGGGTGCGAGTCAGCCCCAGCATTTT. Translating it yields CASSSQGASQPQHF.

The rearrangement joins TRBV2 to TRBJ1-1, with D hard to call. Germline V gene data show CDR1 as SNHLY and CDR2 as FYNNEI. This CDR3 region has 14 residues. Between the trimmed V and J ends, which lost 4 bases and 4 bases, there was a span of 13 bases. CDR3 residues: CASSGRGGGTEAFF. CDR3 sequence (DNA): TGTGCCAGCAGTGGGCGGGGTGGAGGCACTGAAGCTTTCTTT. The whole variable domain, remainder taken from reference TRBV2 and TRBJ1-1, is EPEVTQTPSHQVTQMGQEVILRCVPISNHLYFYWYRQILGQKVEFLVSFYNNEISEKSEIFDDQFSVERPDGSNFTLKIRSTKLEDSAMYFCASSGRGGGTEAFFGQGTRLTVV.

This clone was detected only once. Sequence at one end of the junction differs from germline and may be a read error. This same CDR3 is encoded by further DNA sequences in the sample. The chain has TRBV7-2 and TRBJ2-7, with D unclear. The CDR3 covers 14 residues. The germline V gene encodes CDR1 SGHTA and CDR2 FQGNSA. Here the CDR3 DNA reads TGTGCCAGCAGCTACTGGGTCAAAGGGTACGAGCAGTACTTT. Residues: CASSYWVKGYEQYF.